One and the same sample provided the 27 T cell receptor beta chains below, sequenced in a study of blood T cell repertoires in COVID-19. The repertoire was sequenced with immunoSEQ multiplex PCR; TCRdb's copy has only in-frame clones and lacks some. The sample records approximately 200,000 clones, 70% to 85% being singletons. The sample taken for sequencing was PBMCs or T cells enriched from blood (not recorded which). The receptor source for this set is a woman in her thirties or forties with acute COVID-19.

The chain joins TRBV29-1 to TRBJ2-7, with D maybe TRBD2 (5 bases). V was cut by 6 bases and J by 2 bases, with 20 bases left in between. The germline gives CDR1 SQVTM, CDR2 ANQGSEA. There are 15 residues in the CDR3. CDR3 protein: CSVVDGVNFPYEQYF. For the CDR3, the DNA is TGCAGCGTCGTGGACGGGGTCAATTTTCCCTACGAGCAGTACTTC.

CDR3 bases: TGCGCCAGCAGCCGAGCGGCCGGAGCTGGAAACACCATATATTTT. This translates into CASSRAAGAGNTIYF. The V and J genes are TRBV4-3 and TRBJ1-3; D call uncertain. Between the trimmed V and J ends, which lost 4 bases and 2 bases, there was a span of 12 bases. The CDR3 runs to 15 residues. Germline V gives CDR1 LGHNA, CDR2 YSLEER.

This clone was observed once. This chain connects TRBV5-8 to TRBJ2-4; no reliable D call. Germline CDR1 reads SGHTS; CDR2 reads YDEGEE. The CDR3 sequence is 15 residues long. V was clipped by 4 bases and J by 0 bases, with 11 bases between them. CDR3 amino acids: CASSNPGLAKNIQYF. The CDR3 nucleotides are TGTGCCAGCAGCAACCCCGGGTTAGCCAAAAACATTCAGTACTTC.

The rearrangement joins TRBV21-1 to TRBJ2-7; the D call of TRBD2 is as the table states it, not checked on the DNA. TRBV21-1 is deemed a pseudogene. The CDR3 covers 17 residues. This CDR3 reads CASSLPPLQREEYEQYF. The CDR3 DNA reads as TGTGCCAGCAGCCTCCCTCCCCTCCAGCGGGAGGAGTACGAGCAGTACTTC.

The chain carries TRBV5-1 and TRBJ1-5; D possibly corresponds to TRBD1 (5 bases). Trimming removed 4 bases from V and 6 bases from J, with 14 bases in between. The CDR3 is made up of 14 amino acids. Looked up from germline, CDR1 is SGHRS and CDR2 is YFSETQ. CDR3 in amino acids: CASSLTSGGQPQHF. DNA of the CDR3: TGCGCCAGCAGCCTCACATCGGGGGGTCAGCCCCAGCATTTT.

This sequence joins TRBV18 and TRBJ2-5; weak D call: TRBD1 (5 bases). This CDR3 has 12 residues. Germline V CDR1 and CDR2: KGHSH, LQKENI. Trimming shortened V by 3 bases and J by 5 bases, and 7 bases separated the two germline ends. CDR3 sequence (DNA): TGTGCCAGCTCACCCGCAGGGGAGACCCAGTACTTC. It specifies CASSPAGETQYF.

This clone was observed a few times. The chain couples TRBV5-1 to TRBJ2-5, with 7 bases matching TRBD2. The CDR3 extends over 16 amino acids. The germline V gene encodes CDR1 SGHRS and CDR2 YFSETQ. V lost 4 bases to trimming and J lost 8 bases; unmatched junction nucleotides: 17. The CDR3: CASSPSGLGGYGTQYF. The CDR3 coding sequence is TGCGCCAGCAGCCCATCGGGATTGGGGGGGTATGGAACCCAGTACTTC.

The chain combines TRBV7-8 with TRBJ2-3; a weak D match, TRBD2 (6 bases). The V gene's germline CDR1 is SGHVS and CDR2 FQNEAQ. CDR3 length: 15 residues. The V gene lost 3 bases and the J gene lost 5 bases, with 15 bases spanning the gap. The CDR3 DNA sequence: TGTGCCAGCAGCTTTTCCACGGGGGTGGAAGATACGCAGTATTTT. Protein: CASSFSTGVEDTQYF.

The V call is TRBV24-1, the J call TRBJ1-2; 7 nucleotides line up with TRBD1. After removal of 4 bases from V and 6 bases from J, the junction contained 10 bases not matched to a gene. Looked up from germline, CDR1 is KGHDR and CDR2 is SFDVKD. The CDR3 consists of 15 residues. CDR3 in DNA: TGTGCCACCAGTGACAAATCGACAGGGAGTCATGGCTACACCTTC. Protein product: CATSDKSTGSHGYTF.

The table lists this clone with a few counts. The gene calls are TRBV4-2 and TRBJ2-7, with TRBD2 matching 11 bases. The ends lost 3 bases at V and 5 bases at J; junction bases unmatched: 6. The CDR3 has 15 amino acids. The V gene's germline CDR1 is LGHNA and CDR2 YNFKEQ. The CDR3 loop reads CASSQELAGVNEQYF. The CDR3 DNA is TGTGCCAGCAGCCAGGAACTAGCGGGGGTCAACGAGCAGTACTTC.

The chain has TRBV18 and TRBJ1-6; possibly TRBD1 for D (6 bases). The germline gives CDR1 KGHSH, CDR2 LQKENI. CDR3 length: 14 residues. V gave up 8 bases and J gave up 7 bases, with 15 bases separating them. The CDR3 sequence is CASHPGQINSPLHF. The DNA of the CDR3 is TGTGCCAGCCACCCCGGACAGATAAATTCACCCCTCCACTTT. The entire variable domain, with the rest obtained from reference TRBV18 and TRBJ1-6, is as follows: NAGVMQNPRHLVRRRGQEARLRCSPMKGHSHVYWYRQLPEEGLKFMVYLQKENIIDESGMPKERFSAEFPKEGPSILRIQQVVRGDSAAYFCASHPGQINSPLHFGNGTRLTVT.

The rearrangement joins TRBV11-2 to TRBJ1-1; D gene uncertain. Trimming stripped 7 bases from V and 4 bases from J, with 7 bases between. The V gene's germline CDR1 is SGHAT and CDR2 FQNNGV. This CDR3 has 11 residues. CDR3 nucleotides: TGTGCCAGCATTCTCTCCACTGAAGCTTTCTTT. Amino acids: CASILSTEAFF.

This chain uses TRBV6-1 with TRBJ2-3; D perhaps matches TRBD2 (5 bases). Trimming took 3 bases from V and 6 from J, leaving 13 bases between them. The CDR3 has 14 residues. The V gene's germline CDR1 is MNHNS and CDR2 SASEGT. For the CDR3, the DNA is TGTGCCAGCAGTGACCCACGAAGAGGGGATACGCAGTATTTT. It encodes CASSDPRRGDTQYF.

The chain recombines TRBV4-1 with TRBJ2-7; 7 bases map to TRBD1. CDR1 and CDR2 from the germline V gene are MGHRA and YSYEKL. The trim removed 4 bases at V and 0 bases at J, leaving 6 bases unmatched. The CDR3 sequence is 15 residues long. This CDR3 reads CASSPGGAASYEQYF. CDR3 in DNA: TGCGCCAGCAGCCCAGGGGGTGCTGCCTCCTACGAGCAGTACTTC.

The rearrangement joins TRBV30 to TRBJ2-1, with 7 bases lining up with TRBD2. The junction had 1 base not matched to a gene; V was cut back by 4 bases and J by 1 base. Germline CDR1 GTSNPN, CDR2 SVGIG (reference sequence). CDR3 length: 13 amino acids. The CDR3 sequence: CAWMGGSYNEQFF. The DNA for the CDR3 is TGTGCCTGGATGGGAGGGTCCTACAATGAGCAGTTCTTC.

The chain joins TRBV10-2 to TRBJ2-3; a weak D match, TRBD2 (6 bases). The ends were cut back, 1 base at V and 10 bases at J, with 15 bases in the middle. Germline V lookup: CDR1 WSHSY, CDR2 SAAADI. CDR3 length: 14 residues. In nucleotides, the CDR3 is TGCGCCAGCAGTGAGTGGGGCCAGGGAGGAGCGCAGTATTTT. Its translation: CASSEWGQGGAQYF.

The V gene is TRBV19, the J gene TRBJ2-4; the match to TRBD1 covers 10 bases. The germline V gene has CDR1 LNHDA and CDR2 SQIVND (reference sequence). V was pared by 4 bases and J by 5 bases, with 5 bases of the junction left unmatched. The CDR3 contains 15 residues. CDR3 DNA sequence: TGTGCCAGTAGTACCCGTGGGACAGGGGAAAACATTCAGTACTTC. It specifies CASSTRGTGENIQYF.

In DNA, the CDR3 is TGTGCCAGCAGCCAAGAGATGAGGACGGCGGGGCAAGAGACCCAGTACTTC. Residues: CASSQEMRTAGQETQYF. The chain links TRBV3-1 (or the pseudogene TRBV3-2) to TRBJ2-5, with TRBD2 as a possible D gene (6 bases). Germline V gene sequence: CDR1 LGHDT, CDR2 YNNKEL (reference sequence). Trimming took off 0 bases at V and 2 bases at J, with 16 bases between the two ends. The CDR3 length is 17 residues.

V gene TRBV27 combines with J gene TRBJ1-2; D unresolved. CDR3 length: 15 amino acids. V was cut by 5 bases and J by 7 bases, with 20 bases left in between. Germline V CDR1 and CDR2: MNHEY, SMNVEV (reference sequence). As DNA, the CDR3 is TGTGCCAGCAGTACCCTTGATGGAGTGATGGCTGGCTACACCTTC. Protein: CASSTLDGVMAGYTF.

The rearrangement joins TRBV28 to TRBJ1-1; 9 positions match TRBD1. Losses at the gene ends were 6 bases for V and 0 bases for J; bases not matched to a gene: 2. Germline V CDR1 and CDR2: MDHEN, SYDVKM. The CDR3 runs to 14 residues. CDR3 bases: TGTGCCAGCAGGACAGGGGGATTGAACACTGAAGCTTTCTTT. Translated, it gives CASRTGGLNTEAFF.

This chain joins TRBV9 and TRBJ2-1, with 9 nucleotides matching TRBD2. The V gene's germline CDR1 is SGDLS and CDR2 YYNGEE. The CDR3 is made up of 15 amino acids. V trimming: 4 bases; J trimming: 7 bases; junction bases outside the gene matches: 9. CDR3 sequence reads: CASSSGLAMGNEQFF. The CDR3 DNA follows: TGTGCCAGCAGCTCCGGACTAGCGATGGGAAATGAGCAGTTCTTC.

V gene TRBV3-1 (or the pseudogene TRBV3-2) combines with J gene TRBJ2-5, with 7 bases aligning to TRBD1. Per the germline V gene, CDR1 is LGHDT and CDR2 is YNNKEL (reference sequence). V was pared by 2 bases and J by 4 bases, with 7 bases of the junction left unmatched. CDR3 length equals 15 residues. In DNA, the CDR3 is TGTGCCAGCAGCCAAATGCAGACAGGGACAGAGACCCAGTACTTC. This gives the protein CASSQMQTGTETQYF.

V usage is TRBV7-2 and J usage is TRBJ2-1; 14 bases line up with TRBD2. Germline V gives CDR1 SGHTA, CDR2 FQGNSA. Germline trimming cut 5 bases from V and 8 bases from J; bases unmatched to any gene: 5. The length of the CDR3 is 15 residues. For the CDR3, the DNA is TGTGCCAGCAGCGTAGGACTAGCGGGGGGTCATGAGCAGTTCTTC. It specifies CASSVGLAGGHEQFF.

V gene TRBV7-9 combines with J gene TRBJ1-1, with 9 bases matching TRBD1. The CDR3 has 15 amino acids. Trimming removed 7 bases from V and 5 bases from J; junction bases left unmatched: 11. Germline V gene lookup returns CDR1 SEHNR and CDR2 FQNEAQ (reference sequence). CDR3 coding DNA: TGTGCCAGCAAACCGGACAGGGGAGGTGGGACTGAAGCTTTCTTT. Translated, it gives CASKPDRGGGTEAFF.

The V call is TRBV28, the J call TRBJ2-7, with TRBD2 matching 7 bases. Trimming at V came to 6 bases and at J to 6 bases, leaving 14 bases not matched to a gene. The CDR3 has 15 amino acids. Germline CDR1 reads MDHEN; CDR2 reads SYDVKM. Here the CDR3 DNA reads TGTGCCAGCAGCCCATACCGGGCGGGGGTCAGCGAGCAGTACTTC. Its translation: CASSPYRAGVSEQYF.

For this clone: The same CDR3 is also encoded by other DNA sequences in this sample. V usage is TRBV15 and J usage is TRBJ2-2; maybe TRBD1 (6 bases). With 0 bases removed from V and 5 bases from J, the gap between germline ends came to 7 bases. The CDR3 loop spans 14 amino acids. The V gene's germline CDR1 is LNHNV and CDR2 YYDKDF (reference sequence). CDR3 DNA: TGTGCCACCAGCAGAGATAGGGGGACCGGGGAGCTGTTTTTT. Translating gives CATSRDRGTGELFF.

V gene TRBV2 combines with J gene TRBJ1-5; perhaps TRBD1 as D (6 bases). V lost 7 bases and J 2 bases, leaving 12 bases between the germline ends. The CDR3 runs 14 residues. Germline CDR1 reads SNHLY; CDR2 reads FYNNEI. CDR3 residues: CASIGPGGNQPQHF. In nucleotides, the CDR3 is TGTGCCAGCATCGGGCCAGGGGGCAATCAGCCCCAGCATTTT.